The sequence of this T cell receptor (beta chain) was determined in a study of prognosis after radiotherapy for stage I lung cancer. Study as a whole: The tumors were adenocarcinoma in approximately 13 patients (squamous cell carcinoma in six or seven). No patient was treated with concurrent therapy while undergoing stereotactic body radiotherapy. Overall study results and limits: The question of whether the expanded TCR clones were tumor-specific was not determined.

Multiplex PCR in two rounds served to amplify TCR beta CDR3 from genomic DNA. Specific primers for each TRBV and TRBJ gene were what first-round PCR used. TCRdb redid the calling of the multiplex PCR reads with MiXCR, one entry per CDR3 protein. The table has about 26,000 distinct CDR3 sequences, 30% seen once. This clonotype is a singleton in its sample. Its antigen is unidentified. It may be a read error: a sequence one base away is much more abundant. The source was PBMCs, collected before or after stereotactic body radiation therapy (not recorded which). This clonotype was obtained from a donor aged 50 or older with non-small cell lung cancer.

The CDR3 nucleotides read TGTGCCACCGGTGATAGCGGGGTCCCAGAGACCCAGTACTTC. Translation: CATGDSGVPETQYF. The J gene is TRBJ2-5, the V gene TRBV6-2 or TRBV6-3, with 8 nucleotides matching TRBD2. CDR1 is MNHEY, CDR2 SVGEGT, per germline. The CDR3 runs 14 residues. V lost 10 bases to trimming and J lost 4 bases; unmatched junction nucleotides: 11.